This T cell receptor beta chain is drawn from a study of T cell responses to AZD1222 COVID-19 vaccine. Worth noting for this clone: As yet, its antigen is unknown.

Whole-study findings and limits: Nearly half of the spike-specific TCRs reportedly recognize variant regions that carry no mutations.

Here immunoSEQ multiplex PCR was the method, and the copy in TCRdb shows in-frame clones only, minus some. The table includes 130,000 or so clones, approximately 95% detected once. V shed 0 bases and J shed 5 bases, with 7 bases lying between them. This CDR3 is built from 13 residues. CDR1 is LNHNV, CDR2 YYDKDF, per germline (reference sequence). This TCR came from an adult in good health. This specimen consisted of peripheral blood, obtained on day 0 of MenACWY control vaccination. The chain combines TRBV15 with TRBJ2-5; D gene unclear. The CDR3 region is CATSRDYDETQYF. CDR3 coding DNA: TGTGCCACCAGCAGAGACTATGATGAGACCCAGTACTTC. The entire variable domain, with the rest obtained from reference TRBV15 and TRBJ2-5, is as follows: DAMVIQNPRYQVTQFGKPVTLSCSQTLNHNVMYWYQQKSSQAPKLLFHYYDKDFNNEADTPDNFQSRRPNTSFCFLDIRSPGLGDTAMYLCATSRDYDETQYFGPGTRLLVL.